These 27 T cell receptor beta chains were sequenced from one sample in a study of blood T cell repertoires in COVID-19. The table came from immunoSEQ multiplex PCR; TCRdb's copy has only in-frame clones and leaves some out. The table records roughly 46,000 clones, around 83% of them present only once. The specimen sequenced was PBMCs or T cells enriched from blood (not recorded which). The receptors were gathered from a woman aged 50 to 60 who had recovered from COVID-19.

The chain joins TRBV5-1 to TRBJ2-1; TRBD2 aligns across 14 bases. The CDR3 extends over 16 amino acids. Germline CDR1 SGHRS, CDR2 YFSETQ. J was trimmed by 3 bases and V by 4 bases; bases with no gene match: 3. CDR3 residues: CASSLGLAGDYNEQFF. The CDR3 DNA follows: TGCGCCAGCAGCCTGGGACTAGCGGGGGACTACAATGAGCAGTTCTTC.

This clone appeared once. V is TRBV14 and J is TRBJ2-3; no clear D gene. Germline V gene sequence: CDR1 SGHDN, CDR2 FVKESK. The CDR3 sequence is 14 residues long. The V gene lost 4 bases and the J gene lost 4 bases, with 12 bases spanning the gap. CDR3 residues: CASSPGGGADTQYF. In DNA, the CDR3 is TGTGCCAGCAGCCCCGGCGGCGGCGCAGATACGCAGTATTTT.

The chain has TRBV6-5 and TRBJ1-6; possible D gene TRBD1, 6 bases. Trimming cost V 2 bases and J 9 bases, with 17 bases left between them. CDR1 MNHEY and CDR2 SVGAGI come from the germline V gene. The CDR3 spans 16 residues. Here the CDR3 DNA reads TGTGCCAGCAGTTACACCGGACAGTGGGCGGCTTCACCCCTCCACTTT. It specifies CASSYTGQWAASPLHF.

The rearrangement joins TRBV19 to TRBJ1-1; 10 bases match TRBD1. Germline V gives CDR1 LNHDA, CDR2 SQIVND (reference sequence). This CDR3 comprises 17 residues. J lost 4 bases, V lost 4 bases, and 12 bases had no gene match. This CDR3 reads CASSNPGQGTWGTEAFF. Written as DNA, the CDR3 is TGTGCCAGTAGTAATCCGGGACAGGGGACTTGGGGCACTGAAGCTTTCTTT.

The chain links TRBV5-1 to TRBJ2-5; no clear D. This CDR3 region has 15 residues. CDR1 and CDR2 (germline): SGHRS, YFSETQ. Trimming pared 0 bases from V and 1 base from J, leaving 10 bases between. The CDR3 DNA follows: TGCGCCAGCAGCTTGGTTCGTCTCCCCCAAGAGACCCAGTACTTC. As protein: CASSLVRLPQETQYF. The full variable domain, its missing parts supplied by reference TRBV5-1 and TRBJ2-5, is KAGVTQTPRYLIKTRGQQVTLSCSPISGHRSVSWYQQTPGQGLQFLFEYFSETQRNKGNFPGRFSGRQFSNSRSEMNVSTLELGDSALYLCASSLVRLPQETQYFGPGTRLLVL.

The chain is built from TRBV7-2 and TRBJ2-3; D is ambiguous. Between the trimmed V and J ends, which lost 5 bases and 5 bases, there was a span of 14 bases. Germline V gene sequence: CDR1 SGHTA, CDR2 FQGNSA. This CDR3 spans 14 amino acids. The CDR3 protein is CASSIRMTGDTQYF. CDR3 sequence (DNA): TGTGCCAGCAGCATCAGAATGACGGGAGATACGCAGTATTTT.

This clone appeared a single time. The V call is TRBV4-2, the J call TRBJ2-5; 9 bases line up with TRBD2. Looked up from germline, CDR1 is LGHNA and CDR2 is YNFKEQ. The CDR3 runs 16 residues. V dropped 0 bases and J dropped 1; count of bases not matched to a gene: 3. CDR3 DNA sequence: TGTGCCAGCAGCCAAGAGGGCGGGGGGGCCCAAGAGACCCAGTACTTC. It codes for CASSQEGGGAQETQYF.

The chain couples TRBV7-8 to TRBJ1-1; a possible D gene is TRBD1 (6 bases). CDR3 length equals 14 residues. With 7 bases removed from V and 3 bases from J, the gap between germline ends came to 15 bases. Germline values: CDR1 SGHVS, CDR2 FQNEAQ. The CDR3 is CASKQGQSDTEAFF. The DNA of the CDR3 is TGTGCCAGCAAACAGGGTCAATCGGACACTGAAGCTTTCTTT.

The rearrangement links TRBV19 to TRBJ2-2, with D maybe TRBD2 (6 bases). The CDR3 is 14 residues long. Looked up from germline, CDR1 is LNHDA and CDR2 is SQIVND (reference sequence). The germline V and J ends were trimmed by 6 bases and 2 bases, with 10 bases remaining between them. CDR3 loop: CASRWDSNTGELFF. The CDR3 region has the DNA TGTGCCAGTAGATGGGACTCAAACACCGGGGAGCTGTTTTTT.

The chain has TRBV5-1 and TRBJ1-6; TRBD1 aligns across 7 bases. CDR1 SGHRS and CDR2 YFSETQ come from the germline V gene. This CDR3 contains 17 residues. With V trimmed by 4 bases and J by 0 bases, 7 bases remained unmatched. CDR3 region: CASSPGTDLSYNSPLHF. The CDR3 DNA reads as TGCGCCAGCAGCCCCGGGACAGACCTCTCCTATAATTCACCCCTCCACTTT.

V usage is TRBV28 and J usage is TRBJ2-1; D not certain. Germline V CDR1 and CDR2: MDHEN, SYDVKM. The CDR3 is made up of 13 amino acids. V lost 3 bases and J lost 15, with 18 bases in between. The CDR3 here is CASSFSTPEILFF. Written as DNA, the CDR3 is TGTGCCAGCAGTTTCTCCACCCCCGAGATCCTGTTCTTC.

V usage is TRBV6-5 and J usage is TRBJ1-6, with D unclear. Germline-derived CDR1 and CDR2 are MNHEY and SVGAGI. With 6 bases removed from V and 7 bases from J, the gap between germline ends came to 13 bases. The CDR3 sequence is 14 residues long. Here the CDR3 DNA reads TGTGCCAGCAGGGGTCAGGCACCAAATTCACCCCTCCACTTT. Residues: CASRGQAPNSPLHF.

The J gene is TRBJ2-5, the V gene TRBV18; D is unresolved. This CDR3 is 15 amino acids long. The V gene's germline CDR1 is KGHSH and CDR2 LQKENI. V was pared by 1 base and J by 3 bases, with 12 bases between. The CDR3 sequence: CASSPLLEAEETQYF. The CDR3 DNA reads TGTGCCAGCTCACCACTTCTCGAGGCAGAAGAGACCCAGTACTTC.

The chain couples TRBV7-6 to TRBJ2-5; 8 positions agree with TRBD1. This CDR3 is built from 14 residues. Trimming cost V 7 bases and J 2 bases; bases outside gene matches: 6. Per germline, CDR1 SGHVS and CDR2 FNYEAQ. This chain's CDR3 is CASTRTGQQETQYF. The CDR3 DNA reads TGTGCCAGCACCAGGACAGGGCAACAAGAGACCCAGTACTTC.

The gene calls are TRBV5-1 and TRBJ2-3; weak D call: TRBD2 (6 bases). CDR1 is SGHRS, CDR2 YFSETQ, per germline. This CDR3 contains 16 residues. V lost 3 bases, J lost 1 base, and 15 bases lay in between. In DNA form, the CDR3 reads TGCGCCAGCAGCTCCCACAGTACGGGAGGCACAGATACGCAGTATTTT. Translating it yields CASSSHSTGGTDTQYF.

This chain connects TRBV6-5 to TRBJ2-3, with 7 positions matching TRBD1. V gave up 6 bases and J gave up 4 bases; unmatched junction bases: 4. The CDR3 runs to 13 residues. The germline V gene encodes CDR1 MNHEY and CDR2 SVGAGI. Here the CDR3 reads CASRPTGADTQYF. The CDR3 DNA reads as TGTGCCAGCAGACCCACAGGGGCAGATACGCAGTATTTT.

This clone showed up just a few times. This rearrangement joins TRBV4-2 to TRBJ2-2; perhaps TRBD2 as D (5 bases). Deletions cut 4 bases from V and 5 bases from J, with 14 bases between. In germline, CDR1 is LGHNA, CDR2 YNFKEQ. The CDR3 is 15 residues long. CDR3 in amino acids: CASSRRGDGTGELFF. The CDR3 DNA sequence: TGTGCCAGCAGCCGCCGGGGAGATGGTACCGGGGAGCTGTTTTTT.

This chain joins TRBV5-1 and TRBJ2-7, with TRBD1 matching over 8 bases. The CDR3 is 15 residues long. Germline-derived CDR1 and CDR2 are SGHRS and YFSETQ. J lost 0 bases, V lost 4 bases, and 6 bases had no gene match. The CDR3 coding sequence is TGCGCCAGCAGCCAACGACAGGGGCTCTCCTACGAGCAGTACTTC. It specifies CASSQRQGLSYEQYF. The full variable domain, completed using reference TRBV5-1 and TRBJ2-7, is KAGVTQTPRYLIKTRGQQVTLSCSPISGHRSVSWYQQTPGQGLQFLFEYFSETQRNKGNFPGRFSGRQFSNSRSEMNVSTLELGDSALYLCASSQRQGLSYEQYFGPGTRLTVT.

The chain recombines TRBV28 with TRBJ2-7, with 7 positions matching TRBD2. CDR1 is MDHEN, CDR2 SYDVKM, per germline. V was pared by 3 bases and J by 5 bases, with 7 bases of the junction left unmatched. The CDR3 consists of 14 residues. The CDR3 DNA reads TGTGCCAGCAGTTTGGCACTAGCGATAGACGAGCAGTACTTC. This sequence encodes CASSLALAIDEQYF.

This clone was counted a single time. V is TRBV6-5 and J is TRBJ1-2; TRBD1 agrees at 9 bases. The germline gives CDR1 MNHEY, CDR2 SVGAGI. The CDR3 runs 15 residues. With V trimmed by 4 bases and J by 7 bases, 10 bases remained unmatched. The CDR3 is CASSFPGQGSFGYTF. The CDR3 region has the DNA TGTGCCAGCAGTTTTCCGGGACAGGGTTCTTTTGGCTACACCTTC.

The genes are TRBV7-9 and TRBJ2-5; a possible D gene is TRBD2 (6 bases). The CDR3 length is 15 residues. Germline V gives CDR1 SEHNR, CDR2 FQNEAQ (reference sequence). Trimming took off 6 bases at V and 5 bases at J, with 19 bases between the two ends. Here the CDR3 DNA reads TGTGCCAGCAGACCCACGGCGGGGTGGGGCGAGACCCAGTACTTC. This translates into CASRPTAGWGETQYF.

The genes are TRBV4-3 and TRBJ1-3; D ambiguous. CDR1 and CDR2 from the germline V gene are LGHNA and YSLEER. The CDR3 sequence is 16 residues long. V lost 0 bases and J 2 bases, leaving 11 bases between the germline ends. Here the CDR3 reads CASSQDGGTAGNTIYF. The CDR3 nucleotides are TGCGCCAGCAGCCAAGATGGAGGTACGGCTGGAAACACCATATATTTT.

A single count supports this clone. The rearrangement links TRBV28 to TRBJ2-3, with TRBD1 as a possible D gene (6 bases). This CDR3 region has 14 residues. V was clipped by 0 bases and J by 6 bases, with 10 bases between them. Germline V lookup: CDR1 MDHEN, CDR2 SYDVKM. The CDR3 DNA reads as TGTGCCAGCAGTTTATGGCAGGGGACGGATACGCAGTATTTT. The encoded protein is CASSLWQGTDTQYF.

The chain combines TRBV3-1 (or the pseudogene TRBV3-2) with TRBJ1-1; a possible D gene is TRBD1 (5 bases). The CDR3 has 13 residues. V shed 5 bases and J shed 3 bases, with 10 bases lying between them. The germline V gene has CDR1 LGHDT and CDR2 YNNKEL (reference sequence). The CDR3 spells CASSDTGDTEAFF. The DNA of the CDR3 is TGTGCCAGCAGCGATACGGGGGACACTGAAGCTTTCTTT.

The chain recombines TRBV27 with TRBJ2-1; 7 bases map to TRBD2. The CDR3 sequence is 14 residues long. J gave up 6 bases and V 10 bases, and 12 bases lay outside the gene matches. Germline loops: CDR1 MNHEY, CDR2 SMNVEV (reference sequence). The CDR3: CATYRGVRANEQFF. The CDR3 DNA reads as TGTGCCACCTACCGGGGGGTTAGGGCCAATGAGCAGTTCTTC.

The J gene is TRBJ1-2, the V gene TRBV7-2; TRBD1 might be the D (5 bases). Germline CDR1 SGHTA, CDR2 FQGNSA. Trimming shortened V by 5 bases and J by 8 bases, and 15 bases separated the two germline ends. CDR3 length: 13 residues. DNA of the CDR3: TGTGCCAGCAGCCCCGAGAGAGACAGAGGCTACACCTTC. Translating it yields CASSPERDRGYTF.

This clone is a singleton in its sample. This chain joins TRBV29-1 and TRBJ1-2; TRBD1 matches 7 bases. This CDR3 spans 14 amino acids. The junction had 12 bases not matched to a gene; V was cut back by 8 bases and J by 3 bases. Germline V CDR1 and CDR2: SQVTM, ANQGSEA. The CDR3: CSPSKGGGDYGYTF. CDR3 nucleotide sequence: TGCAGCCCTTCTAAAGGGGGCGGCGACTATGGCTACACCTTC.